The rows below give T cell receptor beta chains drawn from one sample of a study of cytomegalovirus exposure and HLA in healthy donors. Profiling relied on immunoSEQ multiplex PCR, and the TCRdb table lists in-frame clones only, not all of them. This table lists about 200,000 clones. What was sequenced was PBMCs. Receptor source: a girl aged 2-10 years in good health and CMV-seropositive. The CDR3 runs from the conserved cysteine through the conserved F or W.

V gene,CDR3 protein
TRBV27,CASSLKGLRGYTF
TRBV4-1,CASSQPWTATYGYTF
TRBV7-2,CASSTTRTDKHYGYTF
TRBV5-1,CASRLSGQGETQYF
TRBV28,CASSLGLREELNTGELFF
TRBV5-1,CASSLNGAGELFF
TRBV5-4,CASSLGAGGPGSTQYF
TRBV6-5,CASSYSKQEGWGYTF
TRBV5-4,CASSPRASNEQFF
TRBV7-6,CASRAGTGDSPLHF
TRBV6-5,CASSYSPGDNEQYF
TRBV27,CASSPDLGAPAGELFF
TRBV6-6,CASSQRDSGRADEQFF
TRBV29-1,CSVPRGTGRDTQYF
TRBV27,CASSFLAGGLMKEQYF
TRBV5-1,CASSPAGGQETQYF
TRBV6-1,CASSASQGGTDTQYF
TRBV5-1,CASSLTVQVPYEQYF
TRBV5-5,CASSPGASTDTQYF
TRBV7-2,CASSLALAGGSGEQYF
TRBV7-2,CASRRRAGTDTQYF
TRBV28,CASSLAGGVTDTQYF
TRBV5-1,CASSLDPAGGPPGFF
TRBV28,CASSWRGGGWSGYTF
TRBV7-3,CASSLGRNTEAFF
TRBV4-1,CASSQDGTRFDTRYF
TRBV19,CASSVGTGGLGYSNQPQHF
TRBV2,CASLGLAGLNEQFF
TRBV10-2,CASSEIREGKGEQYF
TRBV5-1,CASSQGLLQETQYF
TRBV5-1,CASSLDGGNKLSTEAFF
TRBV10-3,CAISEPIGTSGRVEQYF